This T cell receptor beta chain was found in a study of shared clonotypes between healthy human individuals. Overall study results and limits: Incompleteness in sorted-subset sequencing, despite large depth, was shown by rarefaction. Clonotypes that were shared across a few donors made up roughly 5% of naive CD4 clonotypes.

The assay was immunoSEQ multiplex PCR, and TCRdb's table has in-frame clones only and misses some. The top ten clones hold more than 1.5% of a sample with approximately 2,200,000 clones, roughly 91% of them seen once. CD8 cells regarded as naive lacked CD45RO, were positively chosen for CCR7, and omitted terminally differentiated effector memory CD45RA+ cells. Free of recent acute infections or vaccinations, the donors were healthy HIV-negative adults. A note on this clone: Its antigen is not known.

Trimming stripped 6 bases from V and 11 bases from J, with 13 bases between. Germline values: CDR1 MDHEN, CDR2 SYDVKM. The CDR3 totals 11 residues. The sample comprised naive CD8+ T cells from PBMCs. The rearrangement links TRBV28 to TRBJ2-5; the D call may be TRBD1 or TRBD2 (5 bases each). This sequence was found in a man younger than 30 in good health. Some clones in this sample may be carry-over from other donors' samples. The CDR3 reads CASRRDAEQYF. As DNA, the CDR3 is TGTGCCAGCAGGAGGGACGCTGAGCAGTACTTC.